This T cell receptor beta chain was captured in a study of regulatory T cells in long-lasting Graves disease. Whole-study context: Duration of antithyroid drug therapy among newly diagnosed Graves' patients was under 3 months.

With iRepertoire HTBI primers and Arm-PCR of CDR3 regions, TCR beta libraries were built. TCRdb re-called the multiplex PCR reads with MiXCR, one entry per CDR3 protein. The sample has 350,000 to 500,000 distinct CDR3 sequences; around 15% are singletons. This clonotype turned up a few times. Antigen: not known. General study results and limits: Among the persistent patients, roughly 2,500 public clonotypes were shared, more than the 750 to 1,000 shared among new patients. TRBV28, TRBJ1-2 and TRBJ2-5 were favored in persistent disease.

Trimming left V 3 bases short and J 0 bases short, with 10 bases between. This CDR3 spans 15 amino acids. CDR1 LGHNT and CDR2 FRNRAP come from the germline V gene. Noted time point: newly diagnosed GD, antithyroid drugs for less than 3 months. RNA from PBMCs was the source of the TCR library. The same sample was also used in a study of T cells in Graves' hyperthyroidism and ophthalmopathy. This second report adds: First-round RT-PCR targeting the TCR CDR3 was performed with the HTBI primer set.

The chain uses TRBV12-5 and TRBJ2-3, with a tentative D call TRBD2 (5 bases). The source was peripheral blood mononuclear cells (PBMCs), collected at new diagnosis, from a patient treated with antithyroid drugs. The clonotype originates from a woman under 40 with Graves disease. The CDR3 region is CASGLGGSSTDTQYF. In DNA form, the CDR3 reads TGTGCTAGTGGTTTAGGCGGGTCGAGCACAGATACGCAGTATTTT.